This T cell receptor (beta chain) derives from a study of T cells in Graves' hyperthyroidism and ophthalmopathy. In the study overall: Blood was drawn when the patient was first diagnosed and still untreated.

Deletions cut 0 bases from V and 3 bases from J, with 12 bases between. The V gene's germline CDR1 is KGHSH and CDR2 LQKENI. CDR3 size: 15 residues. RNA transcripts provided the source from which TCR beta CDR3 regions were amplified. The HTBI primer set was used in a first-round RT-PCR of the TCR CDR3. TCRdb re-analysed the multiplex PCR reads in MiXCR, keeping a single row per CDR3 protein. The sample consists of about 700,000 distinct CDR3 sequences, 14% of them appearing once. Graves' hyperthyroidism was deemed stable absent ophthalmopathy progression within 18 months. Patients aged 18 to 65 had newly diagnosed hyperthyroidism that had lasted under 2 months. Study-wide results and limits: In the analysis, a 13 V-J model separated ophthalmopathy from stable hyperthyroidism.

This clonotype showed up many times. Its antigen is unknown. V usage is TRBV18 and J usage is TRBJ2-7; possibly TRBD1 for D (6 bases). The receptor comes from a woman aged 18-29 years with Graves' hyperthyroidism. Sample: blood. DNA of the CDR3: TGTGCCAGCTCACCACCCACAGGGCTGCTCTACGAGCAGTACTTC. It yields the protein CASSPPTGLLYEQYF.